This T cell receptor (beta chain) was retrieved from a study of a mutant IDH1 vaccine in newly diagnosed glioma. The time point here: week 11, during vaccination. Doses of 300 ug of mutant IDH1 20-mer peptide were given with topical imiquimod. The CDR3 runs 13 residues. Germline CDR1 is MNHEY and CDR2 is SVGAGI. V lost 7 bases to trimming and J lost 7 bases, with 13 bases between them. Clones were sequenced by immunoSEQ multiplex PCR, and TCRdb holds only the in-frame ones, with some missing. The sample yields 100,000 to 120,000 clones, 75% to 90% seen once. In regard to this clone: Its antigen remains unknown.

This TCR was sampled from a woman aged 50 to 60 with glioma. The source material was PBMCs, sampled from a glioma patient whose treatment included an IDH1 peptide vaccine. V and J are TRBV6-5 and TRBJ2-2; unclear D gene. In nucleotides, the CDR3 is TGTGCCAGCATCAACCCTGCGGACGGGGAGCTGTTTTTT. Translated, it gives CASINPADGELFF.